The clone carrying this T cell receptor (beta chain) was observed a few times. The sample is drawn from a study of PD-L1 blockade in urothelial cancer. At the level of the study: As for prior chemotherapy regimens, patients had received 0 to 3.

Time point in this sample: peripheral blood 6 weeks after treatment start. Produced via immunoSEQ multiplex PCR; TCRdb's table is partial and in-frame only. The sample lists around 49,000 clones; about four fifths were seen once. V was clipped by 0 bases and J by 1 base; unmatched bases: 3. CDR3 length: 16 residues. The germline CDR1 and CDR2 sequences are SNHLY and FYNNEI. This chain links TRBV2 with TRBJ2-5; 9 bases match TRBD2. Source: PBMCs, taken around atezolizumab (anti-PD-L1) treatment. The TCR sequence derives from a man in his 60s with urothelial cancer. The chain's CDR3 is CASSEALREGQETQYF. As DNA, the CDR3 is TGTGCCAGCAGTGAAGCGCTGCGGGAGGGCCAAGAGACCCAGTACTTC.